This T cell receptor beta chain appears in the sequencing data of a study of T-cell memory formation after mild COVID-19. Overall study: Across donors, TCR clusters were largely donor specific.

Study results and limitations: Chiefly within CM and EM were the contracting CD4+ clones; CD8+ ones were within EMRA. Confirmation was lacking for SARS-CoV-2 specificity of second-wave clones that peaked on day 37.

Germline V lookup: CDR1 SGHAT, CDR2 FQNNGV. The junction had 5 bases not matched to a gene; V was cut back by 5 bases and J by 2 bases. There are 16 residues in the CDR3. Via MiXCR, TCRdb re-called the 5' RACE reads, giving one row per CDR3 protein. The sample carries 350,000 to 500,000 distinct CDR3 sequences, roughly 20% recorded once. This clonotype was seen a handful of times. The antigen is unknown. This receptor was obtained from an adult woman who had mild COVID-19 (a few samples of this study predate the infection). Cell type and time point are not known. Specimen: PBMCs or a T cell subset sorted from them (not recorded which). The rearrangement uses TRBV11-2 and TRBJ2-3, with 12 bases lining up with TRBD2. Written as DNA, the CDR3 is TGTGCCAGCAGCAACAGACTAGCGGGAGACACAGATACGCAGTATTTT. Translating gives CASSNRLAGDTDTQYF.